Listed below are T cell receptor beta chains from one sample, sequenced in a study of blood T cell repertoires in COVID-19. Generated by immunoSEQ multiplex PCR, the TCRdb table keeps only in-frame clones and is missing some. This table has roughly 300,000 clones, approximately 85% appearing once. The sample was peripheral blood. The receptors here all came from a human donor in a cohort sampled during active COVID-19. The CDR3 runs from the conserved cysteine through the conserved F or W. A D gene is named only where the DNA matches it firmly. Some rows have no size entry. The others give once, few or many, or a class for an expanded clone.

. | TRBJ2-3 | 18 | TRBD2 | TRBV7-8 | TGTGCCAGCAGCTTAACCCCTCTAGCGGGACCTAGCACAGATACGCAGTATTTT | CASSLTPLAGPSTDTQYF
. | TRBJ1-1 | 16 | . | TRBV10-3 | TGTGCCACCGCGGGGGCGCTGGGGTTGAAGAACACTGAAGCTTTCTTT | CATAGALGLKNTEAFF
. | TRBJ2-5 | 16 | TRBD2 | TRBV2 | TGTGCCAGCAGGGAATCCCAAGCGGGAGTCCGGGAGACCCAGTACTTC | CASRESQAGVRETQYF
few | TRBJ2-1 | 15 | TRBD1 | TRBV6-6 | TGTGCCAGCAGTACTCTCCGGGACAGCAACAATGAGCAGTTCTTC | CASSTLRDSNNEQFF
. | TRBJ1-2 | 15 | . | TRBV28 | TGTGCCAGTAGTTTATACAGAGAAACAGTTTATGGCTACACCTTC | CASSLYRETVYGYTF
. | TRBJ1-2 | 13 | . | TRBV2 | TGTGCCAGCAGTGAACACAGCTTGGATGGCTACACCTTC | CASSEHSLDGYTF
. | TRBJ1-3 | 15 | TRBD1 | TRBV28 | TGTGCCAGCAGTTTTCAGGGGGGCTCTGGAAACACCATATATTTT | CASSFQGGSGNTIYF
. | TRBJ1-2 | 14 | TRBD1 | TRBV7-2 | TGTGCCAGCAGCCCTGGGACAGCCAGCTATGGCTACACCTTC | CASSPGTASYGYTF
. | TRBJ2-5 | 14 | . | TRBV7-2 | TGTGCCAGCAGCTTAGCCCCGCTTAGTGAGACCCAGTACTTC | CASSLAPLSETQYF
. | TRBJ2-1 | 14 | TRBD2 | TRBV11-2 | TGTGCCAGCAGCTTTAGCGGGAGCTCGAATGAGCAGTTCTTC | CASSFSGSSNEQFF
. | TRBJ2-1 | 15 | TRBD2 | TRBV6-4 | TGTGCCAGCAGTGGGACTAGCGGGAGGTACAATGAGCAGTTCTTC | CASSGTSGRYNEQFF
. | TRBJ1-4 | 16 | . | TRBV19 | TGTGCCAGTAGTAGACGTACGAGCCAGGGCCGAGAAAAACTGTTTTTT | CASSRRTSQGREKLFF
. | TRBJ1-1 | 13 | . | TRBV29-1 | TGCAGCGTTAGTATGTCCCGGGACACTGAAGCTTTCTTT | CSVSMSRDTEAFF
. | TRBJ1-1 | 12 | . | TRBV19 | TGTGCCAGTAGTATGCAGGGCACTGAAGCTTTCTTT | CASSMQGTEAFF
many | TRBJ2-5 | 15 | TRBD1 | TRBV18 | TGTGCCAGCTCACCGAAGACAGGGGGCCAGGAGACCCAGTACTTC | CASSPKTGGQETQYF
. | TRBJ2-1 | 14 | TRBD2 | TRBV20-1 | TGCAGTGCTAGTCGGGCGGGAGGGCCCAGGGAGCAGTTCTTC | CSASRAGGPREQFF
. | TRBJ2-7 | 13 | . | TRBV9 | TGTGCCAGCAGCCCCTCAGGGTCCTACGAGCAGTACTTC | CASSPSGSYEQYF
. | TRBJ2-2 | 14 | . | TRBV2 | TGTGCCAGCAGTGAGGGTGGAGGGGCCGGGGAGCTGTTTTTT | CASSEGGGAGELFF
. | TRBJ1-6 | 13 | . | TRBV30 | TGTGCCTACAGTATTTCCTATAATTCACCCCTCCACTTT | CAYSISYNSPLHF
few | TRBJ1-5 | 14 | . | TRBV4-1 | TGCGCCAGCAGCCAGTCAGGGGGCAATCAGCCCCAGCATTTT | CASSQSGGNQPQHF
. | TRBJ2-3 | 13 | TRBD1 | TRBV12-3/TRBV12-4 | TGTGCCACAGGGACAGGGGTAACAGATACGCAGTATTTT | CATGTGVTDTQYF
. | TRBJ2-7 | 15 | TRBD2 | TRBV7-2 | TGTGCCAGCAGCTTTCAAGGGACTAGCGGTTACGAGCAGTACTTC | CASSFQGTSGYEQYF
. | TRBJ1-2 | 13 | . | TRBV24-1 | TGTGCCACCAGTGATCCCGGGTTTGTTGGCTACACCTTC | CATSDPGFVGYTF
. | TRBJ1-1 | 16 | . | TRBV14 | TGTGCCAGCACCCCCTTAGCCGGGGGAAGAATCACTGAAGCTTTCTTT | CASTPLAGGRITEAFF